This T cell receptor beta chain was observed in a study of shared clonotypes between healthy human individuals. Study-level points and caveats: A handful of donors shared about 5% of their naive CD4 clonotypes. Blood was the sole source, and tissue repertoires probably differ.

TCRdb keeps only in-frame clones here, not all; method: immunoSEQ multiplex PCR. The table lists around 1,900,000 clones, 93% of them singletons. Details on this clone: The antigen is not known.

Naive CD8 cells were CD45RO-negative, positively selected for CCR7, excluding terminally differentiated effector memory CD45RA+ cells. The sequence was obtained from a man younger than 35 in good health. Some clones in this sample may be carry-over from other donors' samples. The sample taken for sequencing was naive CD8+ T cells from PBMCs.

CDR3 in amino acids: CASSEALGTASRYEQYF. The CDR3 coding sequence is TGTGCCAGCAGTGAAGCGCTTGGAACAGCTAGCCGCTACGAGCAGTACTTC. The V and J genes are TRBV2 and TRBJ2-7, with D perhaps TRBD2 (5 bases). Germline V gene sequence: CDR1 SNHLY, CDR2 FYNNEI. Between the trimmed V and J ends, which lost 0 bases and 3 bases, there was a span of 18 bases. This CDR3 region has 17 residues.